This entry lists 6 T cell receptor beta chains sequenced from one sample in a study of beta chain features in type 1 diabetes. Sequenced material consisted of expressed TCRB transcripts (all of the isolated RNA was reverse transcribed). The method was immunoSEQ multiplex PCR; TCRdb's version includes in-frame clones alone and lacks a portion of them. This table holds roughly 370,000 clones, approximately 15% found once. The sample taken for sequencing was naive CD4+ T cells from blood. The receptor set was obtained from a man aged 25-40 years in good health.

This clone occurred many times. This sequence joins TRBV12-5 and TRBJ2-5, with D maybe TRBD2 (6 bases). The CDR3 sequence is 12 residues long. Per the germline V gene, CDR1 is LGHNT and CDR2 is FRNRAP. The V end was cut by 6 bases, the J end by 7 bases, with 12 bases between. Here the CDR3 reads CASGKTRGTQYF. The CDR3, as DNA: TGTGCTAGTGGCAAGACGCGGGGGACCCAGTACTTC.

This clone was picked up a small number of times. The chain recombines TRBV13 with TRBJ2-3; D perhaps matches TRBD2 (5 bases). The CDR3 is made up of 13 amino acids. Germline lookup yields CDR1 PRHDT and CDR2 FYEKMQ (reference sequence). The V end lost 4 bases, the J end lost 10 bases, and 15 bases lay between the germline ends. This chain's CDR3 is CASSSYYGSAQYF. In DNA form, the CDR3 reads TGTGCCAGCAGCTCCTATTACGGTAGCGCGCAGTATTTT.

The V call is TRBV6-5, the J call TRBJ1-2; D is ambiguous. The germline V gene encodes CDR1 MNHEY and CDR2 SVGAGI. Trimming shortened V by 5 bases and J by 3 bases, and 10 bases separated the two germline ends. CDR3 length: 13 amino acids. The CDR3: CASSPTGDYGYTF. In DNA form, the CDR3 reads TGTGCCAGCAGTCCGACGGGAGACTATGGCTACACCTTC.

The gene calls are TRBV2 and TRBJ2-5; D is undetermined. The CDR3 is 14 residues long. Trimming cost V 6 bases and J 2 bases, with 13 bases left between them. From germline, CDR1 is SNHLY and CDR2 FYNNEI. The CDR3 is CASRLQTLQETQYF. DNA of the CDR3: TGTGCCAGCAGATTACAGACGTTGCAAGAGACCCAGTACTTC.

This clone came up a few times. V and J are TRBV27 and TRBJ2-2, with D possibly being TRBD2 (6 bases). The germline CDR1 and CDR2 sequences are MNHEY and SMNVEV (reference sequence). V lost 3 bases and J lost 4, with 6 bases in between. The CDR3 has 13 amino acids. The DNA of the CDR3 is TGTGCCAGCAGTTTCGGGGGCACCGGGGAGCTGTTTTTT. It encodes CASSFGGTGELFF.

V usage is TRBV5-1 and J usage is TRBJ2-5; the match to TRBD2 covers 15 bases. The germline V gene encodes CDR1 SGHRS and CDR2 YFSETQ. CDR3 length: 16 residues. J gave up 2 bases and V 4 bases, and 3 bases lay outside the gene matches. The chain's CDR3 is CASSPGLAGGQETQYF. CDR3 sequence (DNA): TGCGCCAGCAGCCCCGGACTAGCGGGGGGGCAAGAGACCCAGTACTTC.